This T cell receptor (beta chain) was sequenced in a study of human T cells and chemical hapten exposure (dated by TCRdb to the early 2020s). Looking at the study overall: For sensitization, 2% DPC in acetone was applied to a 2 cm by 2 cm area of upper inner arm skin. Weekly therapeutic DPC doses were additionally applied to the scalp of patients throughout the roughly 23-week study period. Patch testing on the upper back used Finn chambers containing 0.01% DPC, with scoring done after 6 days according to International Contact Dermatitis Research Group standards. The mostly female patient cohort included alopecia areata with under or over 50% scalp involvement, alopecia totalis and alopecia universalis. The libraries were sequenced as a pool, and the TCR yield per sample differed mostly because of small variations in library volumes within the pool. Peripheral blood TCR repertoire changes were tracked in vivo in alopecia patients during primary and secondary sensitization to the hapten diphenylcyclopropenone (DPC). Blood samples were taken from patients before sensitization (week 0) and then at 2, 6 and about 24 weeks after DPC sensitization. For TCR sequencing, blood came from 25 to 30 alopecia patients at anywhere from one to four time points (pre-sensitization, 2, 6 and 24 weeks).

The method was RACE. For sequencing, a NextSeq 500 was employed. During library preparation, unique molecular identifiers were attached to individual cDNA molecules so that TCRs could be counted quantitatively and reproducibly. For every blood RNA sample, sequencing covered both the TCR alpha and TCR beta chains. The study's own analysis went as follows. A median of around 100,000 TCRs per sample was observed, with a range of 23,224 to 690,600. V, J and CDR3 annotation of the TCR reads was carried out using the Decombinator software suite. To make PS versus PT1 abundance plots, every sample was subsampled to the same number of TCRs (28,000). TCRs were defined as expanded if absent before sensitization and observed at least eight times at the 2-week time point. The public sequencing data were trimmed at Q25 with fastp and processed into clonotypes with MiXCR by TCRdb, which kept only in-frame beta chains. Here each entry gathers all rows of one CDR3 protein and keeps the most common genes and DNA. The V and J calls were determined by TCRdb, not by the authors. Within this sample are under 400,000 distinct CDR3 sequences, with 5.1% of them counted one time only. Of the sample, just over 2.5% is held by the ten largest clones.

General study outcomes and caveats: DPC sensitization did not change how many TCRs were above 1 in 1000 frequency, and no evidence was found of alterations in global repertoire structure. Repeated subsampling changed both the strength of the expansion versus patch-test correlation and the threshold at which the correlation became significant. Because all patients had alopecia, a presumed autoimmune disease, the immune response of the patients might differ from that of healthy individuals. Compared with pre-sensitization or healthy control sets, expanded TCRs formed significantly more large CDR3 similarity clusters, which is consistent with antigen-driven responses. Patch test score correlated positively with the number of PT1 expanded TCRs, reaching significance at thresholds 8, 16 and 32 but not at 4.

V is shortened by 6 bases, J by 11 bases, and the region joining them spans 18 bases. The CDR3 holds 13 amino acids from the cysteine to the phenylalanine. Only CDR3 DNA remains: 39 bases, in frame from the first base. This specimen's time point label, per the study, means: pre-sensitization, week 0. What this sample's treatment or condition label stands for: therapeutic diphenylcyclopropenone sensitization with weekly scalp DPC. At each patch-test visit, blood was drawn before the patch test was applied. Patients were eligible if aged 18 to 70, diagnosed with alopecia and judged suitable for DPC therapy, and pregnant patients were excluded. Total RNA was extracted from unfractionated whole blood collected in Tempus Blood RNA tubes. This clonotype was recorded many times. There is no known antigen for this receptor. Base qualities are not at hand, and no much larger clone is one base apart.

This TCR was recovered from a woman between 50 and 59 years old with alopecia areata. Some clones in this sample may be carry-over from other donors' samples. Here the chain combines TRBV12-3 or TRBV12-4 and TRBJ2-3; the best D guess is TRBD2, with 5 bases matching. Sequenced material: whole blood, taken in connection with sensitization to the hapten diphenylcyclopropenone (DPC). The nucleotide sequence is given as TGTGCCAGCAGCCCCGGACGCATAGCGAGGCAGTATTTT. Its coded protein is CASSPGRIARQYF.